This TCR beta chain stems from a study of blood T cell repertoires in COVID-19. Turning to the study itself: Samples came from the United States, Italy and Spain, spanning acute and convalescent COVID-19. Sources were T cells, B-cell-depleted T cells, or PBMCs; the material itself was cDNA or gDNA.

Categorization into cohorts depended on clinical history that participants reported. Recovery among Cohort 3 donors was established by two negative PCRs, clearance, or symptom resolution. Only in-frame clones appear in the TCRdb table, and some are missing; sequencing was by immunoSEQ multiplex PCR. The sample carries hundreds of thousands of clones, roughly nine tenths recorded once. This clone appeared many times. Sequencing was done on a sample of PBMCs or T cells enriched from blood (not recorded which). This clonotype was obtained from a young woman who had recovered from COVID-19.

The CDR3 bases are TGTGCCAGCAGCTTGGGGGCTAGCGGGGTTGGCACCGGGGAGCTGTTTTTT. This sequence encodes CASSLGASGVGTGELFF. The chain carries TRBV5-4 and TRBJ2-2; the match to TRBD2 covers 9 bases. V lost 0 bases, J lost 4 bases, and 7 bases stayed unmatched. Germline-derived CDR1 and CDR2 are SGHNT and YYREEE (reference sequence). This CDR3 has 17 residues.